This T cell receptor (beta chain) was captured in a study of OX40 agonist ivuxolimab in advanced cancers. General study findings and limits: Both blood CD4+ and CD8+ T cells showed clonal growth by week 6 at 0.1 to 3.0 mg/kg.

As regards this clone: No antigen is known for it.

The table came from immunoSEQ multiplex PCR; TCRdb's copy has only in-frame clones and leaves some out. The data contain over 45,000 clones, around 89% of them singletons. This clonotype originated in an adult with an advanced solid tumor such as melanoma, head and neck, liver or kidney cancer. This material consisted of CD4+ or CD8+ T cells sorted from blood, taken in a trial of the OX40 agonist ivuxolimab.

This CDR3 reads CASSLLGTDTQYF. In DNA form, the CDR3 reads TGTGCCAGCAGCTTATTAGGCACAGATACGCAGTATTTT. This chain joins TRBV7-7 and TRBJ2-3, with D unresolved. Germline assignment: CDR1 SSHAT and CDR2 FNYEAQ (reference sequence). This CDR3 region has 13 residues. The V gene lost 2 bases and the J gene lost 1 base, with 4 bases spanning the gap.